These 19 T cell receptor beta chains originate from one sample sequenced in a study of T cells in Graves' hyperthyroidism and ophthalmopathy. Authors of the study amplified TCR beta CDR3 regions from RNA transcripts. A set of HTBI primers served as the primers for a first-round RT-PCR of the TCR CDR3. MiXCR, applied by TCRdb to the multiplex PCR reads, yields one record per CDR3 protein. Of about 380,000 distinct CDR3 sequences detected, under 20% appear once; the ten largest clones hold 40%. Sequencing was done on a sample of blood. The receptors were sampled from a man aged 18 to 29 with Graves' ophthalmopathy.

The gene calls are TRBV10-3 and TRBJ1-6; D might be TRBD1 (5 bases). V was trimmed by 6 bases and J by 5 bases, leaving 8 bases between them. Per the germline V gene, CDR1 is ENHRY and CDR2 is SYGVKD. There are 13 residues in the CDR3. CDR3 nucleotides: TGTGCCATCAGGGACACTAATAATTCACCCCTCCACTTT. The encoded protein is CAIRDTNNSPLHF.

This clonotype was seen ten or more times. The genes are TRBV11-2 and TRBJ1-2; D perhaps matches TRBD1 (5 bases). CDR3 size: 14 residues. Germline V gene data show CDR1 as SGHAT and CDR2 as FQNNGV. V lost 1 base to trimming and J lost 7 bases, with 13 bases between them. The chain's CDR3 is CASSLASGERGYTF. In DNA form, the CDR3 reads TGTGCCAGCAGCTTAGCGTCGGGGGAACGTGGCTACACCTTC.

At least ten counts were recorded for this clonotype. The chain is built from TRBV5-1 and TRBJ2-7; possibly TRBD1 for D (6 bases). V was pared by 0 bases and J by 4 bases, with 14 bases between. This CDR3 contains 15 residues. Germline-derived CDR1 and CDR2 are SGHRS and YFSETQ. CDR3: CASSLGKDSTYEQYF. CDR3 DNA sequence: TGCGCCAGCAGCTTGGGGAAGGACAGCACATACGAGCAGTACTTC.

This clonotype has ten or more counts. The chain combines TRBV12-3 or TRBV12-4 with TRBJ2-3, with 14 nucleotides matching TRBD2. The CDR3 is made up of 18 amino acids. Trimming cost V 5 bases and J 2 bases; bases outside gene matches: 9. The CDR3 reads CASSPGLAGGDNTDTQYF. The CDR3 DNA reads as TGTGCCAGCAGTCCCGGACTAGCGGGGGGAGACAACACAGATACGCAGTATTTT.

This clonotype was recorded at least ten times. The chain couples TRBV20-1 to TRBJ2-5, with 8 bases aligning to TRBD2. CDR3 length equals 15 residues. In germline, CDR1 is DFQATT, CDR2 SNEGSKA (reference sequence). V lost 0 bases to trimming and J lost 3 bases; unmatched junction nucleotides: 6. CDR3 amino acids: CSARDPAGAKETQYF. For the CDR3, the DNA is TGCAGTGCTAGAGATCCAGCGGGGGCTAAAGAGACCCAGTACTTC.

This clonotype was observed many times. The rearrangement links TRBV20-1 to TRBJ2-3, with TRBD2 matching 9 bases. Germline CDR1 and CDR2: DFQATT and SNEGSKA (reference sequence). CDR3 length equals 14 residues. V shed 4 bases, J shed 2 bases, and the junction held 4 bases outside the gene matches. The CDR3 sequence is CSATIAGVTDTQYF. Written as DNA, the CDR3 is TGCAGTGCTACGATAGCGGGGGTCACAGATACGCAGTATTTT.

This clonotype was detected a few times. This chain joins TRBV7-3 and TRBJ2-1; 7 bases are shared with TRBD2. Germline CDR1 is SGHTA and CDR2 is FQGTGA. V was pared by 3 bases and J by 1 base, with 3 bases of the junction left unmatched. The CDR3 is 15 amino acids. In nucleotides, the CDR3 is TGTGCCAGCAGCTTCCAAGCGGGGTCCTACAATGAGCAGTTCTTC. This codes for CASSFQAGSYNEQFF.

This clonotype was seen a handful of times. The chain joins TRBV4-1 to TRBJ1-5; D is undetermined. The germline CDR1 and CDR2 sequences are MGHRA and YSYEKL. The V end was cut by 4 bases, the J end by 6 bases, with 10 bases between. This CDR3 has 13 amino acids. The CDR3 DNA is TGCGCCAGCAGCCGCTCCGTAGGTCAGCCCCAGCATTTT. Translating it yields CASSRSVGQPQHF.

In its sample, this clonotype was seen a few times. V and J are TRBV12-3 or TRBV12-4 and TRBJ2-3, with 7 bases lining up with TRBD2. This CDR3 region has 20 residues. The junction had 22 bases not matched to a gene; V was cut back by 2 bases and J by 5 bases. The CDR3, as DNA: TGTGCCAGCAGTTTAAAAACCTGGGAGGGTAGCGGGTTTAGAGGAGATACGCAGTATTTT. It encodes CASSLKTWEGSGFRGDTQYF.

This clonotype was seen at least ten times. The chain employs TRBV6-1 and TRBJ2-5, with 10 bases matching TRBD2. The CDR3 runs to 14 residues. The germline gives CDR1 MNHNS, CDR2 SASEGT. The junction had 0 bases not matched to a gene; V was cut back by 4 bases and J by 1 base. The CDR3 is CASSASGGQETQYF. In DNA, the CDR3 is TGTGCCAGCAGTGCTAGCGGGGGCCAAGAGACCCAGTACTTC.

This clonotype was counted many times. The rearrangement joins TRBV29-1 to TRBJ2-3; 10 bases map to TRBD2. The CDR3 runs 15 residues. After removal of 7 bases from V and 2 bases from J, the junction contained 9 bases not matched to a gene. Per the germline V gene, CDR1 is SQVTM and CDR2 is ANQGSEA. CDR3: CSARVSGGTTDTQYF. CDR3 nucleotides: TGCAGCGCGAGGGTTAGCGGGGGGACCACAGATACGCAGTATTTT.

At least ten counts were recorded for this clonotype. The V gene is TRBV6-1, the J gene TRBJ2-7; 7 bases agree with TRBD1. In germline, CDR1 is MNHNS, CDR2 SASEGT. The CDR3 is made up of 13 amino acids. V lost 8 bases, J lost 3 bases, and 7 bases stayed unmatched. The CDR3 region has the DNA TGTGCCAGCCCAAACCCAGGGGGCTACGAGCAGTACTTC. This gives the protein CASPNPGGYEQYF.

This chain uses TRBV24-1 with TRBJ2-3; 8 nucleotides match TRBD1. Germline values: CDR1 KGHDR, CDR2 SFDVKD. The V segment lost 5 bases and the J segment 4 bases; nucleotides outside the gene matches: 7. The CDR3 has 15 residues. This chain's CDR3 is CATSVSGQGPDTQYF. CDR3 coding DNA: TGTGCCACCAGTGTCTCCGGACAGGGCCCAGATACGCAGTATTTT.

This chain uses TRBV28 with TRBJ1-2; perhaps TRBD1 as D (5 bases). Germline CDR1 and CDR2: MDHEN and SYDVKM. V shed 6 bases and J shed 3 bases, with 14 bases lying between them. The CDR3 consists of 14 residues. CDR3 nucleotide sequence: TGTGCCAGCAGATATGAACGGGGGTACTATGGCTACACCTTC. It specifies CASRYERGYYGYTF.

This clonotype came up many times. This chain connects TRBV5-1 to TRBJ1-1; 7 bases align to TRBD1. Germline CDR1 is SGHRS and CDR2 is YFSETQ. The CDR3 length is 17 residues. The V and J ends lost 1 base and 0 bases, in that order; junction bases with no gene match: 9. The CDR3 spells CASSLRTGYEMNTEAFF. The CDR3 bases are TGCGCCAGCAGCTTGAGGACAGGTTATGAGATGAACACTGAAGCTTTCTTT.

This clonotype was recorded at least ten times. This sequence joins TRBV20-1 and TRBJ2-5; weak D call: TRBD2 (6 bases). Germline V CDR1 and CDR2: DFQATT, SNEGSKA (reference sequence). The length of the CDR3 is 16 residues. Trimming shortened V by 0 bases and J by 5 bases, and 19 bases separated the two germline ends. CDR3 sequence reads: CSARDNLLTGGETQYF. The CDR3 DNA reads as TGCAGTGCTAGAGATAATTTACTCACTGGGGGGGAGACCCAGTACTTC.

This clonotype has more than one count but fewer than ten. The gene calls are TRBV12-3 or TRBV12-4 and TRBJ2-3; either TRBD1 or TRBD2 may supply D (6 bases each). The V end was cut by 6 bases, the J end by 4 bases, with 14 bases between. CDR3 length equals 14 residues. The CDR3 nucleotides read TGTGCCAGCAGGGGACAATCGGGGGCAGATACGCAGTATTTT. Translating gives CASRGQSGADTQYF.

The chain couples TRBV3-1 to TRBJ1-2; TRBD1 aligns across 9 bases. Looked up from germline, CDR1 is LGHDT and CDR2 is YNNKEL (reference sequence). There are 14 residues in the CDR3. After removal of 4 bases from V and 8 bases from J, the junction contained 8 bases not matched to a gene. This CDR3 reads CASSPGTGRGGYTF. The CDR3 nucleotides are TGTGCCAGCAGCCCCGGGACAGGGCGAGGAGGCTACACCTTC.

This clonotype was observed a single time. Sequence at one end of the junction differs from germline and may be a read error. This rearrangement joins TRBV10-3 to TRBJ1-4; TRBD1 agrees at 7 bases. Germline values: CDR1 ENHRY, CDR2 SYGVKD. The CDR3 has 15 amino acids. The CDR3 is CAVRPGQASNEKLFF. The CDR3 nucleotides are TGTGCCGTCAGACCCGGACAGGCATCTAATGAAAAACTGTTTTTT.